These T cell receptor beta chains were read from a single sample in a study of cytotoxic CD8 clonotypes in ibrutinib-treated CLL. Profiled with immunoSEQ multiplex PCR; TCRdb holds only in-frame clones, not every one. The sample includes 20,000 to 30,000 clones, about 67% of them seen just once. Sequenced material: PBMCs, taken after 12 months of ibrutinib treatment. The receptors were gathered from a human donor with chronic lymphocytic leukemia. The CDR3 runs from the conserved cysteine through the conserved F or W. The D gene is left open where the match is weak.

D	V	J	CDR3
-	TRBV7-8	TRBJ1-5	CASSFQGRGNQPQHF
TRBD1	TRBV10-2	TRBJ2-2	CAILGTGIVGELFF
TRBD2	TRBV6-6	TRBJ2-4	CASSLAGGGYIQYF
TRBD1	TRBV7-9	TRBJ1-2	CASSLATGFYTYGYTF
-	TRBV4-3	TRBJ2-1	CASSQDAASGSNEQFF
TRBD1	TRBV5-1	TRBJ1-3	CASSPSGQGSGNTIYF
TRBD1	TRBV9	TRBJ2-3	CASSPRTGDATDTQYF
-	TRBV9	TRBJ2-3	CASSRTNRYGDTQYF
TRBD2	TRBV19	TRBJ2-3	CASSPGTSGGRPSTDTQYF
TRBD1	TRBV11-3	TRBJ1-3	CASSVGTGDKAGNTIYF
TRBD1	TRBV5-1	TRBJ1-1	CASSLIGTGVNTEAFF
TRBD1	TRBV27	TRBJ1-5	CASRAGQGNNQPQHF
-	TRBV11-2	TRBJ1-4	CASSLGGATNEKLFF
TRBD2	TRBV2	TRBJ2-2	CASSEVPSGTSGELFF
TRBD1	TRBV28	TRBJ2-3	CASSSRGTGVGADTQYF
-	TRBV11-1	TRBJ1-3	CASSLSQGGSGNTIYF
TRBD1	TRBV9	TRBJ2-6	CASSSRQGGTSGANVLTF
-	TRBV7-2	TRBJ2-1	CASSPDAGEKEFF
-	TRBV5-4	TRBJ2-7	CASSGPGGRSYEQYF
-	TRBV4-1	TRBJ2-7	CASSQDGGVSYEQYF
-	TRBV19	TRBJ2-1	CASSASREQFF
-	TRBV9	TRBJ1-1	CASNQGGNTEAFF
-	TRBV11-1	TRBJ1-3	CASSFGTRLHSGNTIYF
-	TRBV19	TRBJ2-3	CASSPMVTDTQYF
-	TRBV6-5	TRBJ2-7	CASSPGDGYEQYF
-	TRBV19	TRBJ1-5	CASSITGFGNQPQHF
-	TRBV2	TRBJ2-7	CASKGAGSYEQYF
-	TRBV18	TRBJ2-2	CASSPRAQGPTGELFF
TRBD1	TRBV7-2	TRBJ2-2	CANRGAGTTGELFF
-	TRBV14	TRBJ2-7	CASSQAIIYEQYF
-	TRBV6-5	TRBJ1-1	CASSYSTMGRGTFF
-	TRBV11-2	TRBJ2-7	CASSFANLYEQYF
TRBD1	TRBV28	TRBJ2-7	CASSPTGGIYEQYF
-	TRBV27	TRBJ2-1	CASKGADSYNEQFF
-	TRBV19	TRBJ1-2	CASSIDGTNYGYTF
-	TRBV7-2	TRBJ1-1	CASSTQGNTEAFF
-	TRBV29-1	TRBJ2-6	CSVEVYGGAGANVLTF
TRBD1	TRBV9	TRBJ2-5	CASSPIAQRQGQETQYF
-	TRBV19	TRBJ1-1	CASLDRRVQTEAFF
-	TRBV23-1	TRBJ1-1	CASSRLPPEAFF
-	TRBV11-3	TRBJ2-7	CASSLGNVYEQYF
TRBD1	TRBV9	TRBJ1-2	CASSVGQGAVSGYTF
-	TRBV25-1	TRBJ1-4	CASSPGLQGYEKLFF
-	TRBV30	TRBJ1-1	CAWKGQLNTEAFF
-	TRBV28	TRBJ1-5	CASRAGVLNQPQHF
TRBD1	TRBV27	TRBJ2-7	CASSRQGRVYEQYF
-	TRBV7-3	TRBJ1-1	CASSERGANTEAFF
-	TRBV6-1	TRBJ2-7	CASRGRVHYEQYF
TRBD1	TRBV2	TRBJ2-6	CASSDRTGGANVLTF
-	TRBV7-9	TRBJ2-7	CASSGWGAREQYF
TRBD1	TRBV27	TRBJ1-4	CASSSSGTGVEKLFF